This TCR beta chain stems from a study of T cell responses to AZD1222 COVID-19 vaccine (dated by TCRdb to the early 2020s). For context, the study as a whole: TCR sequencing was performed for 233 trial participants, of whom 200 to 210 were given two doses of AZD1222 and around 25 were given two doses of MenACWY control vaccine. Trial participants were enrolled into age subgroups of 18-55, 56-69 and 70-plus years, which contained approximately 150, 30 and 60 TCR-sequenced participants, respectively. Overall study outcomes, separate from this receptor: Reportedly, almost half of the unique spike-specific TCRs recognized epitopes lying outside the regions that are mutated in the B.1.351 and B.1.1.7 variants. CD4 TCRs associated with the vaccine covered the entire spike protein, and the dominant responses were in regions 160-218 and 743-854. The 56-69-year group was small, and its depth increase did not reach significance, likely because of low power. Because no samples from the day 14 peak response were available, repertoires could be characterized only after the peak T cell response. Spike-specific TCR breadth and depth rose significantly after two AZD1222 doses compared with day 0 and with MenACWY recipients. Participants were mostly white British and included more females than males, and it was suggested by the authors that clonal diversity may have been underestimated. Only a handful of AZD1222 recipients were SARS-CoV-2 seropositive at baseline, limiting conclusions about previously exposed vaccinees.

The CDR3 regions of human TCRbeta chains were analyzed by immunosequencing. The authors' analysis ran thus. Repertoire TCRs were matched against a reference library of SARS-CoV-2-specific TCRs generated with the MIRA antigen-specificity platform. Breadth was defined as the fraction of unique TCRs that were SARS-CoV-2-associated. Depth was defined as the fraction of total T cells that were SARS-CoV-2-associated. Using the MIRA data, each spike-specific TCR was mapped to the spike region that the TCR reacts to and placed in a CD4 or CD8 class. Log10-transformed breadth and depth values were compared by one-way ANOVA with Sidak's multiple comparisons tests. Not all clones reach the TCRdb copy of this immuneACCESS table, which keeps in-frame sequences only. Checked studies attribute under half of the gap to unresolved V genes and leave the rest unexplained. V, J and clone size derive from that table, while D and trimming were established from the DNA sequence. Here the sample has roughly 110,000 clones; about 89% occur a single time. 6.2% of the sample is held by the ten biggest clonotypes.

The time point label here, explained by the study, means: about 28 days (+/-7) after the second vaccine dose. AZD1222 recipients whose second dose came at about 4 weeks and those whose second dose came at about 12 weeks were combined into one group, since spike-specific TCR depth and breadth did not differ between the two schedules. Vaccinee samples came from UK trials COV001 and COV002, including a single-blind randomized controlled phase 2/3 trial of AZD1222 (ChAdOx1 nCoV-19) in healthy adults. For TCRbeta chain sequencing, PBMC samples from trial participants were taken at day 0 and at day 28 after the second dose. From its cysteine to its phenylalanine, the CDR3 spans 14 amino acids. Just the 42-base CDR3 DNA is kept, in frame starting at base 1. Looking up the germline V gene yields CDR1 SGHVS and CDR2 FQNEAQ. V and J are truncated by 3 bases and 7 bases respectively, leaving an intervening sequence of 12 bases.

With respect to this clone: Its antigen target is currently unknown. No base qualities exist here, and no much larger clone lies one base off it.

The rearranged chain carries TRBV7-8 and TRBJ1-4; 5 matching bases give a weak D call of TRBD1. The receptor comes from an adult who received the AZD1222 COVID-19 vaccine. This specimen consisted of peripheral blood, obtained 28 days after the second AZD1222 dose. At the DNA level, the sequence is TGTGCCAGCAGCTTTCGGGACGTAGGTGAAAAACTGTTTTTT. This translates into CASSFRDVGEKLFF.